These 5 T cell receptor beta chains came from one sample sequenced in a study of T cell responses to AZD1222 COVID-19 vaccine. The method was immunoSEQ multiplex PCR; TCRdb's version includes in-frame clones alone and lacks a portion of them. Here the sample spans about 110,000 clones, roughly 86% being singletons. Sequenced material: peripheral blood, taken on day 0 of AZD1222 vaccination. These receptors all come from an adult in good health.

CDR3 amino acids: CASSPIGGTSGYNEQFF. CDR3 nucleotides: TGTGCCAGCAGCCCCATTGGTGGGACTAGCGGCTACAATGAGCAGTTCTTC. V gene TRBV7-2 combines with J gene TRBJ2-1; 11 nucleotides agree with TRBD2. The V gene end was trimmed by 5 bases and the J gene end by 3 bases; junction bases not matched to a gene: 9. The germline CDR1 and CDR2 sequences are SGHTA and FQGNSA. This CDR3 is built from 17 residues.

The V call is TRBV7-3, the J call TRBJ2-1; 8 nucleotides align to TRBD1. The V gene end was trimmed by 3 bases and the J gene end by 7 bases; junction bases not matched to a gene: 5. Germline V gene lookup returns CDR1 SGHTA and CDR2 FQGTGA. The CDR3 has 14 residues. CDR3: CASSFTGGVNEQFF. CDR3 bases: TGTGCCAGCAGCTTTACAGGGGGAGTAAATGAGCAGTTCTTC.

The chain carries TRBV28 and TRBJ1-1, with 7 bases fitting TRBD1. The CDR3 spans 19 residues. The V gene end was trimmed by 5 bases and the J gene end by 0 bases; junction bases not matched to a gene: 18. Germline CDR1 reads MDHEN; CDR2 reads SYDVKM. CDR3 nucleotide sequence: TGTGCCAGCAGTACACACCAGGGGGTAGGGGGTAGGCTGAACACTGAAGCTTTCTTT. This codes for CASSTHQGVGGRLNTEAFF.

J is TRBJ1-1 and V is TRBV9, with a weak D call TRBD1 (6 bases). CDR1 SGDLS and CDR2 YYNGEE come from the germline V gene. The length of the CDR3 is 14 residues. V was clipped by 0 bases and J by 6 bases, with 12 bases between them. The DNA of the CDR3 is TGTGCCAGCAGCGTAGGCGGGGGGCGAGCTGAAGCTTTCTTT. It specifies CASSVGGGRAEAFF.

The chain has TRBV7-2 and TRBJ1-2, with 8 bases matching TRBD1. Germline V gene lookup returns CDR1 SGHTA and CDR2 FQGNSA. The CDR3 length is 17 residues. The V gene end was trimmed by 4 bases and the J gene end by 0 bases; junction bases not matched to a gene: 10. CDR3 in DNA: TGTGCCAGCAGCTCATACTTTACAGGGGGAGCTAACTATGGCTACACCTTC. Translation gives CASSSYFTGGANYGYTF.